Listed here are 14 T cell receptor beta chains from one sample, sequenced in a study of T cell changes during pregnancy in multiple sclerosis. Produced via immunoSEQ multiplex PCR; TCRdb's table is partial and in-frame only. The table includes about 31,000 clones, 90% detected once. The material was CD8+ T cells from peripheral blood mononuclear cells, obtained in the second trimester of pregnancy. The source of these receptors is a female donor with multiple sclerosis, enrolled in a pregnancy study.

The chain combines TRBV7-9 with TRBJ2-5, with D possibly matching TRBD2 (5 bases). The ends were cut back, 7 bases at V and 3 bases at J, with 9 bases in the middle. CDR3 length equals 12 residues. The germline V gene has CDR1 SEHNR and CDR2 FQNEAQ (reference sequence). This CDR3 is CASKRAEETQYF. CDR3 nucleotides: TGTGCCAGCAAGAGGGCGGAAGAGACCCAGTACTTC.

This clone was seen once. CDR3 sequence: CASSSTTWEQFF. In nucleotides, the CDR3 is TGTGCCAGCAGCTCGACTACCTGGGAGCAGTTCTTC. The chain couples TRBV7-8 to TRBJ2-1, with D possibly TRBD2 on 5 matching bases. Trimming took off 4 bases at V and 10 bases at J, with 11 bases between the two ends. This CDR3 has 12 residues. The germline gives CDR1 SGHVS, CDR2 FQNEAQ.

The chain links TRBV5-1 to TRBJ2-1, with 11 bases that match TRBD2. With V trimmed by 3 bases and J by 4 bases, 9 bases remained unmatched. Per germline, CDR1 SGHRS and CDR2 YFSETQ. The CDR3 sequence is 17 residues long. CDR3 DNA: TGCGCCAGCAGCTGGGGACTAGCGGCGGGGGGATACAATGAGCAGTTCTTC. It codes for CASSWGLAAGGYNEQFF.

V and J are TRBV11-2 and TRBJ1-5; 8 positions match TRBD1. Germline V CDR1 and CDR2: SGHAT, FQNNGV. The CDR3 totals 15 residues. J gave up 4 bases and V 5 bases, and 7 bases lay outside the gene matches. The CDR3: CASSGRQGRNQPQHF. The CDR3 region has the DNA TGTGCCAGCAGCGGACGACAGGGGCGGAATCAGCCCCAGCATTTT. Variable domain in full (rest from reference TRBV11-2 and TRBJ1-5): EAGVAQSPRYKIIEKRQSVAFWCNPISGHATLYWYQQILGQGPKLLIQFQNNGVVDDSQLPKDRFSAERLKGVDSTLKIQPAKLEDSAVYLCASSGRQGRNQPQHFGDGTRLSIL.

The V gene is TRBV11-2, the J gene TRBJ1-2; no clear D. Per the germline V gene, CDR1 is SGHAT and CDR2 is FQNNGV. The CDR3 extends over 17 amino acids. The germline V and J ends were trimmed by 1 base and 4 bases, with 19 bases remaining between them. CDR3 sequence reads: CASSLGDPRYFLYGYTF. Here the CDR3 DNA reads TGTGCCAGCAGCTTAGGCGACCCTAGGTACTTCCTCTATGGCTACACCTTC.

The chain carries TRBV4-1 and TRBJ2-1; 8 bases match TRBD1. The CDR3 consists of 15 residues. V shed 3 bases, J shed 1 base, and the junction held 2 bases outside the gene matches. CDR1 MGHRA and CDR2 YSYEKL come from the germline V gene. The CDR3 reads CASSHGQGSYNEQFF. DNA for the CDR3: TGCGCCAGCAGCCACGGACAGGGATCCTACAATGAGCAGTTCTTC.

This clone appeared once. The rearrangement uses TRBV5-1 and TRBJ1-1; 12 bases agree with TRBD1. The CDR3 loop spans 16 amino acids. The J segment lost 4 bases and the V segment lost 1 base, leaving 5 bases of the junction unmatched. The germline V gene has CDR1 SGHRS and CDR2 YFSETQ. The CDR3 is CASSLRDRGRCTEAFF. The DNA of the CDR3 is TGCGCCAGCAGCTTGAGGGACAGGGGGCGATGCACTGAAGCTTTCTTT.

The rearrangement uses TRBV4-1 and TRBJ2-6, with TRBD2 as a possible D gene (5 bases). Trimming cost V 4 bases and J 0 bases, with 13 bases left between them. This CDR3 contains 17 residues. CDR1 and CDR2 (germline): MGHRA, YSYEKL. In DNA, the CDR3 is TGCGCCAGCAGCCCAACACTAGGAGACTCTGGGGCCAACGTCCTGACTTTC. Its protein is CASSPTLGDSGANVLTF.

This clone was picked up one time. This chain links TRBV9 with TRBJ1-5; the D gene is possibly TRBD1 (5 bases). The germline gives CDR1 SGDLS, CDR2 YYNGEE. V was pared by 2 bases and J by 7 bases, with 13 bases between. This CDR3 has 14 amino acids. DNA of the CDR3: TGTGCCAGCAGCGTCTCAGGGATTGAGCAGCCCCAGCATTTT. This sequence encodes CASSVSGIEQPQHF.

V is TRBV7-3 and J is TRBJ2-1; the match to TRBD2 covers 7 bases. The CDR3 extends over 16 amino acids. Per germline, CDR1 SGHTA and CDR2 FQGTGA. Losses at the gene ends were 5 bases for V and 4 bases for J; bases not matched to a gene: 11. CDR3: CASSPLGGSAYNEQFF. The CDR3 DNA follows: TGTGCCAGCAGCCCCCTCGGGGGGTCGGCTTACAATGAGCAGTTCTTC. The full variable domain, its missing parts supplied by reference TRBV7-3 and TRBJ2-1, is GAGVSQTPSNKVTEKGKYVELRCDPISGHTALYWYRQSLGQGPEFLIYFQGTGAADDSGLPNDRFFAVRPEGSVSTLKIQRTERGDSAVYLCASSPLGGSAYNEQFFGPGTRLTVL.

This clone has a single count. This rearrangement joins TRBV6-1 to TRBJ2-7; 8 positions agree with TRBD2. CDR3 length: 17 amino acids. Germline-derived CDR1 and CDR2 are MNHNS and SASEGT. V lost 1 base, J lost 2 bases, and 10 bases stayed unmatched. This chain's CDR3 is CASSEVGQLAVTYEQYF. CDR3 sequence (DNA): TGTGCCAGCAGTGAAGTCGGACAACTAGCGGTAACCTACGAGCAGTACTTC.

V is TRBV7-8 and J is TRBJ2-7, with 9 nucleotides matching TRBD1. Per germline, CDR1 SGHVS and CDR2 FQNEAQ. This CDR3 has 14 amino acids. V was pared by 3 bases and J by 4 bases, with 4 bases of the junction left unmatched. The CDR3 loop is CASSFGTGFYEQYF. The CDR3 coding sequence is TGTGCCAGCAGCTTCGGGACAGGGTTTTACGAGCAGTACTTC.

This chain uses TRBV6-5 with TRBJ2-7; 10 positions agree with TRBD2. CDR1 and CDR2 (germline): MNHEY, SVGAGI. V lost 4 bases to trimming and J lost 4 bases; unmatched junction nucleotides: 1. The CDR3 sequence is 13 residues long. The CDR3 DNA follows: TGTGCCAGCAGTTGGACTAGCGGTTACGAGCAGTACTTC. It translates to CASSWTSGYEQYF.

A single count supports this clone. The J gene is TRBJ1-2, the V gene TRBV30; 8 bases map to TRBD1. Germline V CDR1 and CDR2: GTSNPN, SVGIG (reference sequence). The ends lost 7 bases at V and 0 bases at J; junction bases unmatched: 16. The CDR3 is 17 amino acids. The CDR3 nucleotides are TGTGCCTTGGAAGGTCATGGCAGGGGGCTCTCTAACTATGGCTACACCTTC. It encodes CALEGHGRGLSNYGYTF.